This T cell receptor beta chain stems from a study of T cells in Graves' hyperthyroidism and ophthalmopathy (dated by TCRdb to 2018 to 2020). In terms of the full investigation: Peripheral blood was collected at initial diagnosis, before any treatment. To identify TCR V-J signatures that set the groups apart, the researchers used a discovery cohort of 90 to 100 patients, made up of approximately 43 with Graves' ophthalmopathy and approximately 57 with stable Graves' hyperthyroidism. Prospective prediction of ophthalmopathy was tested in an independent validation cohort consisting of about 20 hyperthyroidism patients and 17 patients who later progressed to ophthalmopathy. The approximately 100 discovery patients were divided at random into training and test sets in a 7:3 ratio. Thyroid tissue and blood T-cell repertoires from about 6 Graves' hyperthyroidism patients were also compared in the study. Once sampling was done, hyperthyroidism patients were given methimazole at a starting dose of 30 mg daily, whereas ophthalmopathy patients were given high-dose intravenous methylprednisolone. The paper describes TCR Vbeta CDR3 sequencing of 130 to 150 peripheral blood samples, made up of 43 ophthalmopathy patients, approximately 76 hyperthyroidism patients and 17 progressor patients.

Study-level results and caveats: In validation, the model predicted progression to ophthalmopathy a median of about 5.9 months before onset, with around 70% sensitivity and roughly 79% specificity. Most expanded thyroid clonotypes (frequency above 0.001) were also found in blood, which suggests that blood repertoires may mirror thyroid immune responses. No statistical method was used to set the sample size in advance, and investigators knew the group allocation. A 13 V-J signature model separated ophthalmopathy from stable hyperthyroidism, with approximately 87% sensitivity and 81% to 83% specificity in cross-validation and 80%/75% in testing.

TCR beta CDR3 regions were amplified from RNA transcripts. For the first round of RT-PCR on the TCR CDR3, the HTBI primer set was used together with the Qiagen OneStep RT-PCR kit. The libraries were constructed in a second round of multiplex PCR and then size-selected and purified. Sequencing of the libraries was done on an Illumina HiSeq2000 using paired-end 100 bp reads. In the original analysis: SOAPnuke was used to process the raw data, removing reads that contained adapters or uncalled bases, had a mean Phred below 15, or lacked an exact match to the constant primer or identifier. COPE v1.2.5 was used to merge the high-quality paired reads, and each unique nucleotide sequence was defined as a clonotype. MiTCR v1.1 was used to align clonotypes to the IMGT TRBV, TRBD and TRBJ reference segments. The analysis included only V-J combinations with a frequency above 0.0001, which together covered roughly 99% of the repertoires. The TCS score was defined as the ratio of F50 (clonal expansion) to E x V (chaos), calculated using BLOSUM62-based TCRdist between CDR3 peptides within each V-J. Welch's t-statistics and random forest reduced roughly 500 V-J features to 13, which were used in a naive Bayes classifier (R e1071). Thyroid-blood repertoire similarity was quantified with the Morisita-Horn index. TCRdb reworked the public reads: Q25 trimming with fastp, MiXCR clone assembly, productive beta chains retained. Identical CDR3 protein sequences are pooled into one entry, listed with their most common genes and DNA. The V and J calls and clone size come from TCRdb's table, not from the authors' own analysis. In this sample the table shows about 840,000 distinct CDR3 sequences, over 35% of which occur a single time. The ten largest clones capture 7.5% to 9.5% of the sample.

Graves' hyperthyroidism was defined as stable when no progression to ophthalmopathy occurred over 18 months of follow-up. Hyperthyroidism patients were newly diagnosed, had a disease duration of under 2 months, and were aged 18 to 65 years. Any patient with an uncontrolled infection, another autoimmune disease, pregnancy or lactation was excluded. Clinical symptoms, serum thyroxine and TRAb, thyroid ultrasound, and orbital computed tomography formed the basis for the diagnoses. Ficoll-Paque density gradient centrifugation was used to isolate PBMCs from around 9.1 ml of fresh peripheral blood. Total RNA was extracted with Trizol reagent, and quality was checked on an Agilent 2100 Bioanalyzer. Including cysteine and phenylalanine, the CDR3 has 14 amino acids. This entry keeps only the CDR3 DNA: 42 bases, framed from base 1. CDR1 and CDR2, per the germline V gene, are MRHNA and SNTAGT. Here V drops 5 bases and J drops 2 bases, and the junction holds 4 bases not matched to any gene.

This clonotype was counted between two and nine times. Its antigen is currently not known. The record has no base qualities; no much larger clone is one base away. The sequenced sample was blood. The chain links TRBV6-4 with TRBJ2-7, and 9 junctional nucleotides match TRBD1. The TCR comes from a man aged 18 to 30 with Graves' hyperthyroidism. The base sequence is TGTGCCAGCAGTAGGGACAGGGAAACCTACGAGCAGTACTTC. Its coded protein is CASSRDRETYEQYF.